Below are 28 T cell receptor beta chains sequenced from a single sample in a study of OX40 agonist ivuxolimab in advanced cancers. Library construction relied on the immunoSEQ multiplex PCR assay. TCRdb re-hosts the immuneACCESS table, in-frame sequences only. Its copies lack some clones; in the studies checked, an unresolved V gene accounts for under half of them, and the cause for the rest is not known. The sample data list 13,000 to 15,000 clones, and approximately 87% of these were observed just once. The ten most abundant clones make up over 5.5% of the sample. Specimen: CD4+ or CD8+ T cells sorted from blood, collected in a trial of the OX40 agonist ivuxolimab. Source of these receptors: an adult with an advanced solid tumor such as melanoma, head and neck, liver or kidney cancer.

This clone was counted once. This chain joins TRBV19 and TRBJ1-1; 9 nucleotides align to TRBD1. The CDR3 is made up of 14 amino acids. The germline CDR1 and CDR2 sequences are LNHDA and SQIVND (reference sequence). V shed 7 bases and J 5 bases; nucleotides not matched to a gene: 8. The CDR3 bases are TGTGCCAGTAATCCCTTCGGGACAGGGACTGAAGCTTTCTTT. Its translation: CASNPFGTGTEAFF. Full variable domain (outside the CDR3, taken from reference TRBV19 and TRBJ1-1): DGGITQSPKYLFRKEGQNVTLSCEQNLNHDAMYWYRQDPGQGLRLIYYSQIVNDFQKGDIAEGYSVSREKKESFPLTVTSAQKNPTAFYLCASNPFGTGTEAFFGQGTRLTVV.

The DNA for the CDR3 is TGTGCCAGCAGTGAACTCCCGGGGCCAGCCAATGAGCAGTTCTTC. This translates into CASSELPGPANEQFF. The chain joins TRBV2 to TRBJ2-1; either TRBD1 or TRBD2 may supply D (5 bases each). The CDR3 totals 15 residues. The V and J ends lost 2 bases and 6 bases respectively, with 14 bases between them. In germline, CDR1 is SNHLY, CDR2 FYNNEI.

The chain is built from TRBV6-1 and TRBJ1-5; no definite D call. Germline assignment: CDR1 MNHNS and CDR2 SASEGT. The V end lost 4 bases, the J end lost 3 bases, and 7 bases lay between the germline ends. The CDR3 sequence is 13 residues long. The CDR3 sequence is CASSGINNQPQHF. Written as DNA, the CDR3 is TGTGCCAGCAGTGGAATAAACAATCAGCCCCAGCATTTT.

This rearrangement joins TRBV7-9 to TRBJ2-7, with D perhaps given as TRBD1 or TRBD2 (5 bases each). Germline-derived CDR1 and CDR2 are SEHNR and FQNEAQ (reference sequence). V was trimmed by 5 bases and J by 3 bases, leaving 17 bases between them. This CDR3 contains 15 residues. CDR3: CASSGDEYLHYEQYF. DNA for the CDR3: TGTGCCAGCAGCGGGGACGAATACCTCCACTACGAGCAGTACTTC.

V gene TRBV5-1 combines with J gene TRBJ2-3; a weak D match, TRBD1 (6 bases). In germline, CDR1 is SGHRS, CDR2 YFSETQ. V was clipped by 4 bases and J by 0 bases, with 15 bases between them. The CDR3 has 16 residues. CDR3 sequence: CASSEGARGSTDTQYF. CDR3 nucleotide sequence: TGCGCCAGCAGCGAAGGGGCCAGGGGAAGCACAGATACGCAGTATTTT.

The CDR3 DNA reads TGTGCCAGCAGTGAATGGGGACAGGGGAACGAGCAGTACTTC. Translated, it gives CASSEWGQGNEQYF. The chain carries TRBV2 and TRBJ2-7, with 10 bases that match TRBD1. V gave up 2 bases and J gave up 5 bases; unmatched junction bases: 3. This CDR3 region has 14 residues. In germline, CDR1 is SNHLY, CDR2 FYNNEI.

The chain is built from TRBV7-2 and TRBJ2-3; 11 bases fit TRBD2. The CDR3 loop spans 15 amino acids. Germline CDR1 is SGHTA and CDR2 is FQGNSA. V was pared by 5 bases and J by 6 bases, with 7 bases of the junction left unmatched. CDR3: CASSQRSSGGDTQYF. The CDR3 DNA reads TGTGCCAGCAGCCAAAGATCTAGCGGGGGGGATACGCAGTATTTT.

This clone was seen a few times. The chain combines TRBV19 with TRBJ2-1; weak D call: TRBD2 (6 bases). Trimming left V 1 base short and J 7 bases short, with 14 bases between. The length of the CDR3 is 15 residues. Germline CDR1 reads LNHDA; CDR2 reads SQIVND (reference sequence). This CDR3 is CASSIGQPGVNEQFF. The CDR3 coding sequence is TGTGCCAGTAGTATAGGACAGCCGGGGGTGAATGAGCAGTTCTTC.

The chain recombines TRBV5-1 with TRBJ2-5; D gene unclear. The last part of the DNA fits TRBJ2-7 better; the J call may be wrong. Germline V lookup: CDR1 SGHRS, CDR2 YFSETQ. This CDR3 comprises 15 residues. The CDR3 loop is CASSLDRTSSYEQYF. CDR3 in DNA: TGCGCCAGCAGCTTGGACCGTACGAGCTCCTACGAGCAGTACTTC.

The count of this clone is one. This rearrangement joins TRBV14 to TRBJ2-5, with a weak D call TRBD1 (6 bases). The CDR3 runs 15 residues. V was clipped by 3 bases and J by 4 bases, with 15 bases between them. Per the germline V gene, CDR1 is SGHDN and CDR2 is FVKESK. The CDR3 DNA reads TGTGCCAGCAGCCACCCCCCAGGGGCAAGAGAGACCCAGTACTTC. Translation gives CASSHPPGARETQYF.

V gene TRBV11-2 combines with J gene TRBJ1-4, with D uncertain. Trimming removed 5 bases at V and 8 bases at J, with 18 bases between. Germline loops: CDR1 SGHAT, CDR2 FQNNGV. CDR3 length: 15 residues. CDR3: CASSPDRVRYEKLFF. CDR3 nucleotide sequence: TGTGCCAGCAGCCCAGATCGGGTTAGGTACGAAAAACTGTTTTTT. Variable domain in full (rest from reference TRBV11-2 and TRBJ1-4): EAGVAQSPRYKIIEKRQSVAFWCNPISGHATLYWYQQILGQGPKLLIQFQNNGVVDDSQLPKDRFSAERLKGVDSTLKIQPAKLEDSAVYLCASSPDRVRYEKLFFGSGTQLSVL.

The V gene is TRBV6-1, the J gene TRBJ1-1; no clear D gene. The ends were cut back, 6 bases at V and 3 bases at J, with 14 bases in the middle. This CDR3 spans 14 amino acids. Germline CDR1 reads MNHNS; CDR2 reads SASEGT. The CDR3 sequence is CASRFRYGDTEAFF. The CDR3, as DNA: TGTGCCAGCAGGTTTAGATATGGCGACACTGAAGCTTTCTTT.

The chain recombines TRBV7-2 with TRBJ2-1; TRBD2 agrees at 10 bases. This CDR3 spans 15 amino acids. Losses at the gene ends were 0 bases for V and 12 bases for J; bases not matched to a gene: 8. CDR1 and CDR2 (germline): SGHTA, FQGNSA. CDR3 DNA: TGTGCCAGCAGCTTAGCGTGGGGGGCTAGCGGGAGGCAGTTCTTC. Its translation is CASSLAWGASGRQFF. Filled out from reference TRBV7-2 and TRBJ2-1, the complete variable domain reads GAGVSQSPSNKVTEKGKDVELRCDPISGHTALYWYRQSLGQGLEFLIYFQGNSAPDKSGLPSDRFSAERTGGSVSTLTIQRTQQEDSAVYLCASSLAWGASGRQFFGPGTRLTVL.

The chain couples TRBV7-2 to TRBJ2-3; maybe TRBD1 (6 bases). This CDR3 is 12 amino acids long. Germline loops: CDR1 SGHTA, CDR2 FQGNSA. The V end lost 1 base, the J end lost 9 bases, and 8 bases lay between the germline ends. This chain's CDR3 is CASSLGQGTQYF. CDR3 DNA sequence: TGTGCCAGCAGCTTAGGGCAGGGGACGCAGTATTTT.

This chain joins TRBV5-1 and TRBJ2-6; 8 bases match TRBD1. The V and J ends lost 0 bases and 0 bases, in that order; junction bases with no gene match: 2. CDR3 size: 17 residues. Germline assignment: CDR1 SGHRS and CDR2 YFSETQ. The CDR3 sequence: CASSLGDRGSGANVLTF. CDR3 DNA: TGCGCCAGCAGCTTGGGAGACAGGGGCTCTGGGGCCAACGTCCTGACTTTC. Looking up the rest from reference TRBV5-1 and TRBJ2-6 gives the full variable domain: KAGVTQTPRYLIKTRGQQVTLSCSPISGHRSVSWYQQTPGQGLQFLFEYFSETQRNKGNFPGRFSGRQFSNSRSEMNVSTLELGDSALYLCASSLGDRGSGANVLTFGAGSRLTVL.

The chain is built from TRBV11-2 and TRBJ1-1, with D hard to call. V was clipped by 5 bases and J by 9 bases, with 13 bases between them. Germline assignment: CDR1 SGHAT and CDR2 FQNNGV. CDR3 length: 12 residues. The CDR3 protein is CASSPDGQKAFF. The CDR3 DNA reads TGTGCCAGCAGCCCGGACGGCCAGAAAGCTTTCTTT.

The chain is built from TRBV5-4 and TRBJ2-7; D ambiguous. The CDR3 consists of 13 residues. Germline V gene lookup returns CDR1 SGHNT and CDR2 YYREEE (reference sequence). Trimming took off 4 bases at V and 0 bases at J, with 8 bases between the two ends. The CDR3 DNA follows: TGTGCCAGCAGCCCGTCGGCCTCCTACGAGCAGTACTTC. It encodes CASSPSASYEQYF.

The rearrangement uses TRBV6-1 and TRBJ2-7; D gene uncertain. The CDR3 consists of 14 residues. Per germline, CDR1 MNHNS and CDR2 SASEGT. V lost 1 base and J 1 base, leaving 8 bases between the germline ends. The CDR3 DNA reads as TGTGCCAGCAGTGAAGAACCCAGGTCCTACGAGCAGTACTTC. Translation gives CASSEEPRSYEQYF.

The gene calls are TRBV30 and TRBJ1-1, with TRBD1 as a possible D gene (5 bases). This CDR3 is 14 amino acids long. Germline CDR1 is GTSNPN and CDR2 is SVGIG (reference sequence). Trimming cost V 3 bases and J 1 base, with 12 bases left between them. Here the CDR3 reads CAWRAGLRNTEAFF. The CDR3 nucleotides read TGTGCCTGGAGGGCGGGGCTCAGGAACACTGAAGCTTTCTTT.

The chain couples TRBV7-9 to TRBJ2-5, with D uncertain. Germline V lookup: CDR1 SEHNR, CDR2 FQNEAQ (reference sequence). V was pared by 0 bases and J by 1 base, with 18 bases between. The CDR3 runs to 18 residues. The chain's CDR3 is CASSLARLGSLPQETQYF. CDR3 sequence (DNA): TGTGCCAGCAGCTTAGCGCGGCTGGGAAGTCTTCCCCAAGAGACCCAGTACTTC. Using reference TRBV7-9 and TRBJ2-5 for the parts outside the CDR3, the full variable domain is DTGVSQNPRHKITKRGQNVTFRCDPISEHNRLYWYRQTLGQGPEFLTYFQNEAQLEKSRLLSDRFSAERPKGSFSTLEIQRTEQGDSAMYLCASSLARLGSLPQETQYFGPGTRLLVL.

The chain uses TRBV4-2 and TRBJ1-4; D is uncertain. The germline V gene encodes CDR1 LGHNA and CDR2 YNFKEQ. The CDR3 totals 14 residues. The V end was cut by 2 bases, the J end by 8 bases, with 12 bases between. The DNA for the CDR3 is TGTGCCAGCAGCCAACAAAGGACGGAGGAAAAACTGTTTTTT. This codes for CASSQQRTEEKLFF.

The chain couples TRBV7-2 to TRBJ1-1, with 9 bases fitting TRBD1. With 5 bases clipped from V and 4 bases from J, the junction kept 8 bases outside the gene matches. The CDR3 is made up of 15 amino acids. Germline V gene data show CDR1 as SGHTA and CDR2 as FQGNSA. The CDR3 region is CASSLRQGVGTEAFF. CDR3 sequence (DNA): TGTGCCAGCAGCCTAAGACAGGGGGTAGGCACTGAAGCTTTCTTT.

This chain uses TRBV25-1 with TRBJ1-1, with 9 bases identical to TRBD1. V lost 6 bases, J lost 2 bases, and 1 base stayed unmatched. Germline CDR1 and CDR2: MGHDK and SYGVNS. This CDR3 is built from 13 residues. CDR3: CASRQGANTEAFF. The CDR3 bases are TGTGCCAGCAGACAGGGGGCAAACACTGAAGCTTTCTTT.

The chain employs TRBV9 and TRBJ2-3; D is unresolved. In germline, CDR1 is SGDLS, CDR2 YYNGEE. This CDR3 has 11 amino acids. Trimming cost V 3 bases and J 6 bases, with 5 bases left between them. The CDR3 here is CASSAGDTQYF. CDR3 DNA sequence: TGTGCCAGCAGCGCGGGTGATACGCAGTATTTT.

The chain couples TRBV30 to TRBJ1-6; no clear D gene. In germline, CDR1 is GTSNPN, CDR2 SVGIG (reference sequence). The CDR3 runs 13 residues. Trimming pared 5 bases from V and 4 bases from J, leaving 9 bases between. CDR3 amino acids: CAWANKYNSPLHF. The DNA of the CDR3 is TGTGCCTGGGCGAACAAATATAATTCACCCCTCCACTTT.

The CDR3 is CASSAQPGGGQETQYF. The CDR3 nucleotides read TGTGCCAGCAGCGCTCAGCCAGGGGGTGGGCAAGAGACCCAGTACTTC. V gene TRBV9 combines with J gene TRBJ2-5, with 7 bases fitting TRBD1. The trim removed 3 bases at V and 2 bases at J, leaving 10 bases unmatched. The CDR3 has 16 amino acids. Germline values: CDR1 SGDLS, CDR2 YYNGEE.

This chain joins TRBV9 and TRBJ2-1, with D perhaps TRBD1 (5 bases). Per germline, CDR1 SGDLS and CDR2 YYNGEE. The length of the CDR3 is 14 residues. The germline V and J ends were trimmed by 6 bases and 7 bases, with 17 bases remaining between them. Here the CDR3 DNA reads TGTGCCAGCACCCCAGGGCAGACTTTTAATGAGCAGTTCTTC. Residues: CASTPGQTFNEQFF. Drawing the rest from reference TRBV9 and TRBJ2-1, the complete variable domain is DSGVTQTPKHLITATGQRVTLRCSPRSGDLSVYWYQQSLDQGLQFLIQYYNGEERAKGNILERFSAQQFPDLHSELNLSSLELGDSALYFCASTPGQTFNEQFFGPGTRLTVL.

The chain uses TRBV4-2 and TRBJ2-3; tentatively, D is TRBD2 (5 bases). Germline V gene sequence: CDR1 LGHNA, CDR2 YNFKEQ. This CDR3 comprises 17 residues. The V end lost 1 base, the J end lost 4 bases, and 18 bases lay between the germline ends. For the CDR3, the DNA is TGTGCCAGCAGCCAAGGTGCCTGGGAGTTGGAGGCAGATACGCAGTATTTT. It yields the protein CASSQGAWELEADTQYF.